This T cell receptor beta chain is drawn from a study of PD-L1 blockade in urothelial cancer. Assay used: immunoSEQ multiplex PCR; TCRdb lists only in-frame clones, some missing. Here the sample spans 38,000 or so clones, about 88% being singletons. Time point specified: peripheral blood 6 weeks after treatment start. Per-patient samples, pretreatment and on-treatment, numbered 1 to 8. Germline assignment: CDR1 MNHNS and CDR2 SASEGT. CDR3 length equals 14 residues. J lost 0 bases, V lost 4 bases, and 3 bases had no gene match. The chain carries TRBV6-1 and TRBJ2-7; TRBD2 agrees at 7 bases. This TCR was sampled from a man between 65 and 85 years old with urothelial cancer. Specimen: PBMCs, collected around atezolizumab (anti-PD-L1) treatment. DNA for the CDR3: TGTGCCAGCAGTGTAGGCGGGGGCTCCTACGAGCAGTACTTC. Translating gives CASSVGGGSYEQYF.